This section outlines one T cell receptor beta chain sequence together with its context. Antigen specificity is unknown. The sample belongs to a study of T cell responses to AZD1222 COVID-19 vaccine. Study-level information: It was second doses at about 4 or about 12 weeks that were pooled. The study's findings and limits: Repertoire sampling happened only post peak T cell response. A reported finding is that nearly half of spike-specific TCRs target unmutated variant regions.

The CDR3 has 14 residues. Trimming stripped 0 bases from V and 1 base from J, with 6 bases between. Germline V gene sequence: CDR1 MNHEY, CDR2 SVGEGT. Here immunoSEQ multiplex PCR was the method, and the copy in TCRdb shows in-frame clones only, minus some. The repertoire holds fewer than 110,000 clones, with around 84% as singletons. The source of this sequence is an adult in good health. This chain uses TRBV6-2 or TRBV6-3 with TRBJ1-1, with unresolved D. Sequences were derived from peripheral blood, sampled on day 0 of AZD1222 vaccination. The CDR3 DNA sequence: TGTGCCAGCAGTTACTCGTTTGGGAACACTGAAGCTTTCTTT. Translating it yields CASSYSFGNTEAFF.